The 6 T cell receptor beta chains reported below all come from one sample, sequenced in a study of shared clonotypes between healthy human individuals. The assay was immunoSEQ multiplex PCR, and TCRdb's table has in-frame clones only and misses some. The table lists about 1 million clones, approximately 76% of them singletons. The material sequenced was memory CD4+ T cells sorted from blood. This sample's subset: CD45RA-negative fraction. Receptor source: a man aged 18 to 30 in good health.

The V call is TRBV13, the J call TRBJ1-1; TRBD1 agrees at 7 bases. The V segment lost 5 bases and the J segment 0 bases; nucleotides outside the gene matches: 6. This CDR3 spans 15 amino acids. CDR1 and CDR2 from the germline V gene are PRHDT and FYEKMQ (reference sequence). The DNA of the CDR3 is TGTGCCAGCAGCAGAGGACAGGTAATGAACACTGAAGCTTTCTTT. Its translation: CASSRGQVMNTEAFF.

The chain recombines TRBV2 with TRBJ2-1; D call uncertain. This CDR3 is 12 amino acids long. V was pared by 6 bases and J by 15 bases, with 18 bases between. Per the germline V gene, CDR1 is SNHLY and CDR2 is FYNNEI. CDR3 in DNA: TGTGCCAGCAGAGTCGCCGTCCCACATCTGTTCTTC. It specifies CASRVAVPHLFF.

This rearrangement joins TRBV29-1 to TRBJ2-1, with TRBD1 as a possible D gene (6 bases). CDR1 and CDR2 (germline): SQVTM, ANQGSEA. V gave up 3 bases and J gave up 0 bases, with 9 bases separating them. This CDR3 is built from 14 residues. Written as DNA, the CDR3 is TGCAGCGTTGATGGGACAAGCTCCTACAATGAGCAGTTCTTC. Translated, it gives CSVDGTSSYNEQFF.

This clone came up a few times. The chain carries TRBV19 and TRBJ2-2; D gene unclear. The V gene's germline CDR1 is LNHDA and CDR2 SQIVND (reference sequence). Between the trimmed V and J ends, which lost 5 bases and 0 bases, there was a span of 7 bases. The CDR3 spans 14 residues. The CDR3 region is CASSDNANTGELFF. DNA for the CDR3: TGTGCCAGTAGTGACAATGCGAACACCGGGGAGCTGTTTTTT.

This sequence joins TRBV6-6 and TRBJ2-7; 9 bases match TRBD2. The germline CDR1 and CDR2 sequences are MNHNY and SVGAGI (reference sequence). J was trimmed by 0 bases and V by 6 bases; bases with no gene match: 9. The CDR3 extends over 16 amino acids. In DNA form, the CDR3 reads TGTGCCAGCAGCCCTCTAGCGGGATCGAGCTCCTACGAGCAGTACTTC. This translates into CASSPLAGSSSYEQYF.

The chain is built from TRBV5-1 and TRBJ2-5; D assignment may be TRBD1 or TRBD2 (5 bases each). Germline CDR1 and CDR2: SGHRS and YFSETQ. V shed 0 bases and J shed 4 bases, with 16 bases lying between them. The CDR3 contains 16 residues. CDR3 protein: CASSLVMGRDGETQYF. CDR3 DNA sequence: TGCGCCAGCAGCTTGGTCATGGGCAGGGACGGAGAGACCCAGTACTTC.